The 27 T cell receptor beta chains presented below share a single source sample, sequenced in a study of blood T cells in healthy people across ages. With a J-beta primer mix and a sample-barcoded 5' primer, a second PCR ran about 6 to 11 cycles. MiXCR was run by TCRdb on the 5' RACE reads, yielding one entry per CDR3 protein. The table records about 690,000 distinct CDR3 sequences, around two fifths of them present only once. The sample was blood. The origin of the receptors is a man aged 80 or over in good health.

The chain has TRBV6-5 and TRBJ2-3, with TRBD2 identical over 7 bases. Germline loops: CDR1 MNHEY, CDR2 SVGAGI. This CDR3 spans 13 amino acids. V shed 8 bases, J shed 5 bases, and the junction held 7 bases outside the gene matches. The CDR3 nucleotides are TGTGCCAGCGCCCTAGAGCGGGAAGATACGCAGTATTTT. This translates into CASALEREDTQYF.

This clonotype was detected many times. The CDR3 sequence: CASSVEGQGIHEQYF. DNA for the CDR3: TGCGCCAGCAGCGTGGAGGGACAGGGAATCCACGAGCAGTACTTC. V is TRBV5-1 and J is TRBJ2-7; 9 positions agree with TRBD1. Germline assignment: CDR1 SGHRS and CDR2 YFSETQ. The CDR3 is 15 residues long. The J segment lost 5 bases and the V segment lost 4 bases, leaving 10 bases of the junction unmatched. The full variable domain, completed using reference TRBV5-1 and TRBJ2-7, is KAGVTQTPRYLIKTRGQQVTLSCSPISGHRSVSWYQQTPGQGLQFLFEYFSETQRNKGNFPGRFSGRQFSNSRSEMNVSTLELGDSALYLCASSVEGQGIHEQYFGPGTRLTVT.

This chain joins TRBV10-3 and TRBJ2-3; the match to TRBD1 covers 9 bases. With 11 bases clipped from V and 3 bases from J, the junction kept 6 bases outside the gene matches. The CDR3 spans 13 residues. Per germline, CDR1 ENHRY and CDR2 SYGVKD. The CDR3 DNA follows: TGTGCCGTACAGGGGGCTGGAACAGATACGCAGTATTTT. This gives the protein CAVQGAGTDTQYF.

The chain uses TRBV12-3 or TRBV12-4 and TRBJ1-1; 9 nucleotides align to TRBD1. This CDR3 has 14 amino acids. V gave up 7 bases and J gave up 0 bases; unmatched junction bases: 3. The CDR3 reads CASIRTGVNTEAFF. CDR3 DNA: TGTGCCAGCATTCGGACAGGGGTGAACACTGAAGCTTTCTTT.

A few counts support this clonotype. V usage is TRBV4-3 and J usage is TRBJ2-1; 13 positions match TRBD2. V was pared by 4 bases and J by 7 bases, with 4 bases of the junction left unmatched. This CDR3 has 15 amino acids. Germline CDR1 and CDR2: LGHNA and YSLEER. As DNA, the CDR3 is TGCGCCAGCAGCCGAGGACTAGCGGGAGAAAATGAGCAGTTCTTC. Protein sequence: CASSRGLAGENEQFF.

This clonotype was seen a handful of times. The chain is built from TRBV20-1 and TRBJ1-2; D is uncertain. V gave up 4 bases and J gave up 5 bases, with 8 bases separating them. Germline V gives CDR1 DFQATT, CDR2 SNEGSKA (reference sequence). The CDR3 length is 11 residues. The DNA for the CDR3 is TGCAGTGCTAAAATAGGGTATGGCTACACCTTC. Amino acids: CSAKIGYGYTF.

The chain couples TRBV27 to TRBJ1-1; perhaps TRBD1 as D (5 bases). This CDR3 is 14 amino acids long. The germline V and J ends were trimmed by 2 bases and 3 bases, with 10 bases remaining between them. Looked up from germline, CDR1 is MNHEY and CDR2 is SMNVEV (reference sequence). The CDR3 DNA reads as TGTGCCAGCAGTTTAAGGGGAGTGGACACTGAAGCTTTCTTT. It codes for CASSLRGVDTEAFF.

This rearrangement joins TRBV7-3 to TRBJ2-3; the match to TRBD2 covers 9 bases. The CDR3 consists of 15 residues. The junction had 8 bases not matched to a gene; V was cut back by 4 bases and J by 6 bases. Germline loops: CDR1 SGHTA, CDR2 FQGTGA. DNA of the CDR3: TGTGCCAGCAGCTCCAGTAGCGGGAGAGGGGATACGCAGTATTTT. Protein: CASSSSSGRGDTQYF. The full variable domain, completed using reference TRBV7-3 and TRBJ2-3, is GAGVSQTPSNKVTEKGKYVELRCDPISGHTALYWYRQSLGQGPEFLIYFQGTGAADDSGLPNDRFFAVRPEGSVSTLKIQRTERGDSAVYLCASSSSSGRGDTQYFGPGTRLTVL.

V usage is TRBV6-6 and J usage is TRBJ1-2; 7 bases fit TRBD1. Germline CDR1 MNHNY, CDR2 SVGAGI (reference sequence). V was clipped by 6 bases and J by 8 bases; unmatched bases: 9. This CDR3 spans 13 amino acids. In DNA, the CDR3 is TGTGCCAGCAGCCCCGGACAGGTCAACGGCTACACCTTC. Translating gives CASSPGQVNGYTF.

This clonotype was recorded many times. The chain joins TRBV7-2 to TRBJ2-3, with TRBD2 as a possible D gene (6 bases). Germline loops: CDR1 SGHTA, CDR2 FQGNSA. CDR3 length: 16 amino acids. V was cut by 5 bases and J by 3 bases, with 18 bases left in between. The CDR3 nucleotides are TGTGCCAGCAGCCCCACGCCGGGACTTTTTACAGATACGCAGTATTTT. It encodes CASSPTPGLFTDTQYF.

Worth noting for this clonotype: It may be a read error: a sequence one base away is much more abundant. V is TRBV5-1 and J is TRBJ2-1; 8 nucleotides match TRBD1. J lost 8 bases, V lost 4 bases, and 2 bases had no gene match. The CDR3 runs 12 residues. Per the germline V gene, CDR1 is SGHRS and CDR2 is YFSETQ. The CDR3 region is CASSMTGDEQFF. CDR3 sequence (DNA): TGCGCCAGCAGCATGACAGGGGATGAGCAGTTCTTC.

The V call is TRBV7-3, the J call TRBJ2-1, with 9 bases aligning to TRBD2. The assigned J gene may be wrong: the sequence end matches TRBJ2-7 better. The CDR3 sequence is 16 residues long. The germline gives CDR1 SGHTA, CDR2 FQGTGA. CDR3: CASSSGGSGRYNEQYF. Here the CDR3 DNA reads TGTGCCAGCAGCTCAGGGGGTAGCGGGAGATACAATGAGCAGTACTTC.

The CDR3 region is CSVALGNQPQHF. CDR3 bases: TGCAGCGTTGCGTTGGGTAATCAGCCCCAGCATTTT. The V and J genes are TRBV29-1 and TRBJ1-5; D gene ambiguous. Trimming left V 4 bases short and J 4 bases short, with 8 bases between. The CDR3 is made up of 12 amino acids. Germline assignment: CDR1 SQVTM and CDR2 ANQGSEA.

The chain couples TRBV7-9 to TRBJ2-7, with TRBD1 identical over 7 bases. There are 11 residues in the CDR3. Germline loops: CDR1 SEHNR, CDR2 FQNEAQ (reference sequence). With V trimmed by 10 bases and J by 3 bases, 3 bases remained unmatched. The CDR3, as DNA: TGTGCCAACGGACAGGACTACGAGCAGTACTTC. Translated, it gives CANGQDYEQYF.

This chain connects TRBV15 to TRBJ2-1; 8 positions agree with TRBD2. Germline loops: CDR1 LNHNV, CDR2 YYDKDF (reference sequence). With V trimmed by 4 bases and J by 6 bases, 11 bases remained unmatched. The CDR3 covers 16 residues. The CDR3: CATSTQAGGIINEQFF. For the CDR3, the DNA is TGTGCCACCAGCACGCAGGCGGGAGGCATCATCAATGAGCAGTTCTTC.

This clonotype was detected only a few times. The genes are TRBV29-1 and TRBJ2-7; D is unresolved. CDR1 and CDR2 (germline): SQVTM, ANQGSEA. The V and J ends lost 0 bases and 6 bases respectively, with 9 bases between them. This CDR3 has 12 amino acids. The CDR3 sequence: CSVEEDGPEQYF. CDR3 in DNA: TGCAGCGTTGAAGAGGACGGTCCCGAGCAGTACTTC.

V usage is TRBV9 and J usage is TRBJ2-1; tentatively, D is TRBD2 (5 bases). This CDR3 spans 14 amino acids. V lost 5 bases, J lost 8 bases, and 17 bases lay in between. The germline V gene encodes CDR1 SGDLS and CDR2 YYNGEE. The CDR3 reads CASRERWGSDEQFF. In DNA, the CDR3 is TGTGCCAGCAGAGAGAGATGGGGTAGCGATGAGCAGTTCTTC.

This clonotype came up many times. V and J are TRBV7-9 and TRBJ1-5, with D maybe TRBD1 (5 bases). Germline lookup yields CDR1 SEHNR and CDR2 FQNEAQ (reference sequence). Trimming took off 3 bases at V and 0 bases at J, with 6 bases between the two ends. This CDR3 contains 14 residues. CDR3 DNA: TGTGCCAGCAGCTTGAGGGGTAGCAATCAGCCCCAGCATTTT. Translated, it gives CASSLRGSNQPQHF.

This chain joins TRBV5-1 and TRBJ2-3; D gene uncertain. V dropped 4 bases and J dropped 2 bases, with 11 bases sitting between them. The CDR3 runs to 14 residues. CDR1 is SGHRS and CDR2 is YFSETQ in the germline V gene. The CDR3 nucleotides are TGCGCCAGCAGCCCCTCGGACCCCACAGATACGCAGTATTTT. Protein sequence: CASSPSDPTDTQYF. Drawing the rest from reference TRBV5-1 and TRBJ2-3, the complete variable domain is KAGVTQTPRYLIKTRGQQVTLSCSPISGHRSVSWYQQTPGQGLQFLFEYFSETQRNKGNFPGRFSGRQFSNSRSEMNVSTLELGDSALYLCASSPSDPTDTQYFGPGTRLTVL.

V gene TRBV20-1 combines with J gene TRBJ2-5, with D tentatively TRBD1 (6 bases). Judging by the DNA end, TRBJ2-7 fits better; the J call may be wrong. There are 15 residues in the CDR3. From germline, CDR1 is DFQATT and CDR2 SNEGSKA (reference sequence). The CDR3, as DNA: TGCAGTGCCCCACGAGCAGGGGTGAATTCGGACGAGCAGTACTTC. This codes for CSAPRAGVNSDEQYF.

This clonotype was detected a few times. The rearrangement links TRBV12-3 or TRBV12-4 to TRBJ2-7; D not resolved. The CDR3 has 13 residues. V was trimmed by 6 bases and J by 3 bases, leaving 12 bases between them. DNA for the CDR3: TGTGCCAGCAGACCGACGGTTAGCTACGAGCAGTACTTC. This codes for CASRPTVSYEQYF.

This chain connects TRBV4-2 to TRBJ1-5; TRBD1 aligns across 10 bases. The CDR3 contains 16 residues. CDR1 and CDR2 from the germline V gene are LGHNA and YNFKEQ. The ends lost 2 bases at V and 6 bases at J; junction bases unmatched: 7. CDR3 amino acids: CASSQLTGGDRQPQHF. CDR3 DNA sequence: TGTGCCAGCAGCCAACTGACAGGGGGCGATCGTCAGCCCCAGCATTTT.

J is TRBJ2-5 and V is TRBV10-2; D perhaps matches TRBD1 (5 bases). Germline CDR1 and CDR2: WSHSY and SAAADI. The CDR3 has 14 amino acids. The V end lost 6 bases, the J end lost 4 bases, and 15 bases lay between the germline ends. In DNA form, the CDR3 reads TGCGCCAGCAGGGACACAGTACGACCAGAGACCCAGTACTTC. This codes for CASRDTVRPETQYF.

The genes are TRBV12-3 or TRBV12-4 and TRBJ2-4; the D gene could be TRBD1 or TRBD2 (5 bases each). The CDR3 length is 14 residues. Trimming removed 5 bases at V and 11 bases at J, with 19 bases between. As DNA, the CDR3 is TGTGCCAGCAGTCCCCAACCGGGGACCCATGTTCAGTACTTC. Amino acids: CASSPQPGTHVQYF.

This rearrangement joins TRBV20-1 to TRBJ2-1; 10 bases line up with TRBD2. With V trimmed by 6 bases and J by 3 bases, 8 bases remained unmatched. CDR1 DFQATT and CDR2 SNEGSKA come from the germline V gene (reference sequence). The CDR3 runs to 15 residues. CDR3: CSAKTPSGSYNEQFF. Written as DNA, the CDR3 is TGCAGTGCCAAGACCCCTAGCGGGAGCTACAATGAGCAGTTCTTC.

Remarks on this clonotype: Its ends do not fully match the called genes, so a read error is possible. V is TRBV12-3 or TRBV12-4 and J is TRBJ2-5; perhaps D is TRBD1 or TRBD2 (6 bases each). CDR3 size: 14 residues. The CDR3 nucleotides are TGTGCCGGCAGTTTACCTGGAGGGGCAGGGGAGCAGTACTTC. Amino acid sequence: CAGSLPGGAGEQYF.

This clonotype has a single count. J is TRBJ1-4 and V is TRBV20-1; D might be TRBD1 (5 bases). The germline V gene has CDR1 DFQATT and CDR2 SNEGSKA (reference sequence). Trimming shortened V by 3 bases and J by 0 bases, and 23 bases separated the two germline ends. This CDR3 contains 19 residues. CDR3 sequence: CSASGRSGDHPTTNEKLFF. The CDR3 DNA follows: TGCAGTGCTAGCGGCCGTTCGGGGGATCACCCCACAACTAATGAAAAACTGTTTTTT.